The clone carrying this T cell receptor beta chain came up many times. Its antigen remains unknown. These data are taken from a study of T-cell reconstitution after alpha-beta-depleted transplantation in children. The study's findings and limits: In some patients, recipient T cells and intrathymic progenitors surviving conditioning explained high day-60 diversity.

Unique molecular identifiers were incorporated during preparation of the TCRbeta library. TCRdb redid the calling of the PCR reads with MiXCR, one entry per CDR3 protein. Among about 110,000 distinct CDR3 sequences listed, approximately 6% were seen once. CDR1 and CDR2 (germline): LGHNA, YSLEER. The CDR3 runs to 12 residues. Trimming pared 3 bases from V and 13 bases from J, leaving 10 bases between. The source of this sequence is a male patient between 2 and 15 years old who had a stem cell transplant for acute lymphoblastic leukemia, so the T cells may come from the graft donor. The source was PBMCs, mostly from graft donor cells, collected 360 days after TCRalphabeta/CD19-depleted stem cell transplant. The chain combines TRBV4-3 with TRBJ1-6; D is unresolved. CDR3 protein: CASSHPNRPLHF. CDR3 DNA: TGCGCCAGCAGCCATCCCAATCGCCCCCTCCACTTT.